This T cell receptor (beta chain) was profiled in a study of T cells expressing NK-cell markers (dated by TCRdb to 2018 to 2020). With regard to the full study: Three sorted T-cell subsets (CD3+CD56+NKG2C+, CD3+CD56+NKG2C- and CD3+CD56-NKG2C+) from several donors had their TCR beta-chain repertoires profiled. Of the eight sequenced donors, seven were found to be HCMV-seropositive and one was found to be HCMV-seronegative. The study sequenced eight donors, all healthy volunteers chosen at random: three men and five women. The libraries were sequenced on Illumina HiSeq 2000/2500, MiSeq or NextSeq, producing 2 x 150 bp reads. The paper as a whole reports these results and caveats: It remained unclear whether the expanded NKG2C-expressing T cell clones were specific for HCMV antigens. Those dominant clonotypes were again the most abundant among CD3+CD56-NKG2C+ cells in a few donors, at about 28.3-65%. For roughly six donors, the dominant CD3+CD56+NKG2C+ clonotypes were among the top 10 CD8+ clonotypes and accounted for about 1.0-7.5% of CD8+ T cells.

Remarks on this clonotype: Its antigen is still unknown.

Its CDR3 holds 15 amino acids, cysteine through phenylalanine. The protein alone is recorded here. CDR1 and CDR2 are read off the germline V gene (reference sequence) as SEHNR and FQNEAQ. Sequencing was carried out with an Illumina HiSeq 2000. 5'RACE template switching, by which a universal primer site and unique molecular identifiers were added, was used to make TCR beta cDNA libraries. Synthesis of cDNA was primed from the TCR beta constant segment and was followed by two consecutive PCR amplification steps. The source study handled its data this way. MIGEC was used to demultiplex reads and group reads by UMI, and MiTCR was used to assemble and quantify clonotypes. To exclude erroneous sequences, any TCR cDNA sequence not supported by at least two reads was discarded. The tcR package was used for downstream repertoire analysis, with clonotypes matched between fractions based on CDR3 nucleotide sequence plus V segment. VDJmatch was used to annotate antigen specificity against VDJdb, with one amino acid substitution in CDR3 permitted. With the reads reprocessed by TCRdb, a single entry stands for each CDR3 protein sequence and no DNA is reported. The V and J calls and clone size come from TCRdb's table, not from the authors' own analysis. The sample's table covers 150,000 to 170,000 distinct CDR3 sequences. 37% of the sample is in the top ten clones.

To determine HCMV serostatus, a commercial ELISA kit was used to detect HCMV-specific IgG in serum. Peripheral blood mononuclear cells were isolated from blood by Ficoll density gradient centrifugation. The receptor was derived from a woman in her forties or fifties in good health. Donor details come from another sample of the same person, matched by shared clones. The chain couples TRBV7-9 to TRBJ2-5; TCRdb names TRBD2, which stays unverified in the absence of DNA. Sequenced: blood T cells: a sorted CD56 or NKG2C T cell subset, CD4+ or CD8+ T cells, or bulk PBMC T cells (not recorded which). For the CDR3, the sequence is CASSLVIAAQETQYF.